The 8 T cell receptor beta chains below come from one sample, sequenced in a study of blood T cell repertoires in COVID-19. Produced via immunoSEQ multiplex PCR; TCRdb's table is partial and in-frame only. The sample has 150,000 to 180,000 clones, about 80% seen once. Source material: peripheral blood. The receptor set was obtained from a man in his sixties with acute or convalescent COVID-19.

The genes are TRBV6-5 and TRBJ2-7, with D possibly TRBD2 on 6 matching bases. V was clipped by 8 bases and J by 6 bases, with 23 bases between them. The germline V gene encodes CDR1 MNHEY and CDR2 SVGAGI. The CDR3 runs to 15 residues. CDR3 coding DNA: TGTGCCAGCTACTCCCGGGACTCCCTAACCTCCGAGCAGTACTTC. Protein: CASYSRDSLTSEQYF.

The chain uses TRBV9 and TRBJ1-1; TRBD1 matches at 10 bases. V was pared by 4 bases and J by 0 bases, with 9 bases of the junction left unmatched. The length of the CDR3 is 17 residues. Germline V lookup: CDR1 SGDLS, CDR2 YYNGEE. As DNA, the CDR3 is TGTGCCAGCAGCAAGACCGGGACAGGGGCTTTGAACACTGAAGCTTTCTTT. Its protein is CASSKTGTGALNTEAFF.

The chain employs TRBV4-2 and TRBJ1-6; D not certain. V dropped 0 bases and J dropped 7 bases, with 7 bases sitting between them. Germline V gene lookup returns CDR1 LGHNA and CDR2 YNFKEQ. The CDR3 consists of 14 residues. CDR3 sequence reads: CASSQEQLNSPLHF. The CDR3 nucleotides are TGTGCCAGCAGCCAAGAACAGTTGAATTCACCCCTCCACTTT.

The V call is TRBV6-1, the J call TRBJ2-7; TRBD1 matches 7 bases. The CDR3 contains 15 residues. The germline V gene has CDR1 MNHNS and CDR2 SASEGT. V shed 1 base, J shed 3 bases, and the junction held 6 bases outside the gene matches. In DNA form, the CDR3 reads TGTGCCAGCAGTGAAGTAAGAAGACAGGGCTACGAGCAGTACTTC. Translation: CASSEVRRQGYEQYF.

This clone is a singleton in its sample. V gene TRBV6-2 or TRBV6-3 combines with J gene TRBJ2-7; D remains ambiguous. Trimming shortened V by 4 bases and J by 5 bases, and 12 bases separated the two germline ends. Germline assignment: CDR1 MNHEY and CDR2 SVGEGT. The CDR3 covers 13 residues. The CDR3 DNA is TGTGCCAGCAGTTCCGTATTGACTCACGAGCAGTACTTC. It encodes CASSSVLTHEQYF.

This clone turned up a few times. The J gene is TRBJ2-1, the V gene TRBV27; D is unresolved. Trimming took off 0 bases at V and 8 bases at J, with 11 bases between the two ends. This CDR3 has 14 amino acids. Germline V gene data show CDR1 as MNHEY and CDR2 as SMNVEV (reference sequence). CDR3 loop: CASSLSWAAHEQFF. The CDR3 nucleotides are TGTGCCAGCAGTTTATCCTGGGCAGCCCATGAGCAGTTCTTC.

The chain couples TRBV28 to TRBJ2-7, with D perhaps TRBD2 (5 bases). The V gene's germline CDR1 is MDHEN and CDR2 SYDVKM. This CDR3 region has 17 residues. V was shortened by 1 base and J by 6 bases, with 22 bases between the two germline ends. CDR3 DNA sequence: TGTGCCAGCAGTTTATTGAGGAAGACGAGGGATCGCGGCGAGCAGTACTTC. It specifies CASSLLRKTRDRGEQYF.

The rearrangement joins TRBV30 to TRBJ2-7, with 7 bases fitting TRBD2. This CDR3 has 12 residues. Germline V gene sequence: CDR1 GTSNPN, CDR2 SVGIG (reference sequence). V lost 8 bases and J lost 6; bases outside the gene matches: 10. CDR3: CATVAGEGEQYF. The CDR3 nucleotides read TGTGCCACGGTAGCGGGCGAGGGCGAGCAGTACTTC.